This T cell receptor beta chain was recorded in a study of blood T cell repertoires in COVID-19. Across the study: Sites across the United States, Italy and Spain contributed samples from acute and convalescent COVID-19.

This CDR3 spans 17 amino acids. The germline V gene encodes CDR1 SGDLS and CDR2 YYNGEE. Trimming cost V 4 bases and J 5 bases; bases outside gene matches: 15. All enrollees were roughly 18 to 90 years old and from roughly 22 US areas. Which cohort a participant joined came from the clinical history participants gave. Either two negative PCRs, clearance, or symptom resolution qualified Cohort 3 donors as recovered. Method: immunoSEQ multiplex PCR; TCRdb's copy keeps in-frame clones and lacks some. The sample includes roughly 200,000 clones, 88% of them seen just once. The sample comprised PBMCs or T cells enriched from blood (not recorded which). V and J are TRBV9 and TRBJ2-5; 9 nucleotides align to TRBD2. This TCR derives from a woman aged 30 to 39 who had recovered from COVID-19. The CDR3 sequence: CASSSEASGAPGETQYF. DNA for the CDR3: TGTGCCAGCAGCTCAGAGGCTAGCGGGGCCCCAGGGGAGACCCAGTACTTC.